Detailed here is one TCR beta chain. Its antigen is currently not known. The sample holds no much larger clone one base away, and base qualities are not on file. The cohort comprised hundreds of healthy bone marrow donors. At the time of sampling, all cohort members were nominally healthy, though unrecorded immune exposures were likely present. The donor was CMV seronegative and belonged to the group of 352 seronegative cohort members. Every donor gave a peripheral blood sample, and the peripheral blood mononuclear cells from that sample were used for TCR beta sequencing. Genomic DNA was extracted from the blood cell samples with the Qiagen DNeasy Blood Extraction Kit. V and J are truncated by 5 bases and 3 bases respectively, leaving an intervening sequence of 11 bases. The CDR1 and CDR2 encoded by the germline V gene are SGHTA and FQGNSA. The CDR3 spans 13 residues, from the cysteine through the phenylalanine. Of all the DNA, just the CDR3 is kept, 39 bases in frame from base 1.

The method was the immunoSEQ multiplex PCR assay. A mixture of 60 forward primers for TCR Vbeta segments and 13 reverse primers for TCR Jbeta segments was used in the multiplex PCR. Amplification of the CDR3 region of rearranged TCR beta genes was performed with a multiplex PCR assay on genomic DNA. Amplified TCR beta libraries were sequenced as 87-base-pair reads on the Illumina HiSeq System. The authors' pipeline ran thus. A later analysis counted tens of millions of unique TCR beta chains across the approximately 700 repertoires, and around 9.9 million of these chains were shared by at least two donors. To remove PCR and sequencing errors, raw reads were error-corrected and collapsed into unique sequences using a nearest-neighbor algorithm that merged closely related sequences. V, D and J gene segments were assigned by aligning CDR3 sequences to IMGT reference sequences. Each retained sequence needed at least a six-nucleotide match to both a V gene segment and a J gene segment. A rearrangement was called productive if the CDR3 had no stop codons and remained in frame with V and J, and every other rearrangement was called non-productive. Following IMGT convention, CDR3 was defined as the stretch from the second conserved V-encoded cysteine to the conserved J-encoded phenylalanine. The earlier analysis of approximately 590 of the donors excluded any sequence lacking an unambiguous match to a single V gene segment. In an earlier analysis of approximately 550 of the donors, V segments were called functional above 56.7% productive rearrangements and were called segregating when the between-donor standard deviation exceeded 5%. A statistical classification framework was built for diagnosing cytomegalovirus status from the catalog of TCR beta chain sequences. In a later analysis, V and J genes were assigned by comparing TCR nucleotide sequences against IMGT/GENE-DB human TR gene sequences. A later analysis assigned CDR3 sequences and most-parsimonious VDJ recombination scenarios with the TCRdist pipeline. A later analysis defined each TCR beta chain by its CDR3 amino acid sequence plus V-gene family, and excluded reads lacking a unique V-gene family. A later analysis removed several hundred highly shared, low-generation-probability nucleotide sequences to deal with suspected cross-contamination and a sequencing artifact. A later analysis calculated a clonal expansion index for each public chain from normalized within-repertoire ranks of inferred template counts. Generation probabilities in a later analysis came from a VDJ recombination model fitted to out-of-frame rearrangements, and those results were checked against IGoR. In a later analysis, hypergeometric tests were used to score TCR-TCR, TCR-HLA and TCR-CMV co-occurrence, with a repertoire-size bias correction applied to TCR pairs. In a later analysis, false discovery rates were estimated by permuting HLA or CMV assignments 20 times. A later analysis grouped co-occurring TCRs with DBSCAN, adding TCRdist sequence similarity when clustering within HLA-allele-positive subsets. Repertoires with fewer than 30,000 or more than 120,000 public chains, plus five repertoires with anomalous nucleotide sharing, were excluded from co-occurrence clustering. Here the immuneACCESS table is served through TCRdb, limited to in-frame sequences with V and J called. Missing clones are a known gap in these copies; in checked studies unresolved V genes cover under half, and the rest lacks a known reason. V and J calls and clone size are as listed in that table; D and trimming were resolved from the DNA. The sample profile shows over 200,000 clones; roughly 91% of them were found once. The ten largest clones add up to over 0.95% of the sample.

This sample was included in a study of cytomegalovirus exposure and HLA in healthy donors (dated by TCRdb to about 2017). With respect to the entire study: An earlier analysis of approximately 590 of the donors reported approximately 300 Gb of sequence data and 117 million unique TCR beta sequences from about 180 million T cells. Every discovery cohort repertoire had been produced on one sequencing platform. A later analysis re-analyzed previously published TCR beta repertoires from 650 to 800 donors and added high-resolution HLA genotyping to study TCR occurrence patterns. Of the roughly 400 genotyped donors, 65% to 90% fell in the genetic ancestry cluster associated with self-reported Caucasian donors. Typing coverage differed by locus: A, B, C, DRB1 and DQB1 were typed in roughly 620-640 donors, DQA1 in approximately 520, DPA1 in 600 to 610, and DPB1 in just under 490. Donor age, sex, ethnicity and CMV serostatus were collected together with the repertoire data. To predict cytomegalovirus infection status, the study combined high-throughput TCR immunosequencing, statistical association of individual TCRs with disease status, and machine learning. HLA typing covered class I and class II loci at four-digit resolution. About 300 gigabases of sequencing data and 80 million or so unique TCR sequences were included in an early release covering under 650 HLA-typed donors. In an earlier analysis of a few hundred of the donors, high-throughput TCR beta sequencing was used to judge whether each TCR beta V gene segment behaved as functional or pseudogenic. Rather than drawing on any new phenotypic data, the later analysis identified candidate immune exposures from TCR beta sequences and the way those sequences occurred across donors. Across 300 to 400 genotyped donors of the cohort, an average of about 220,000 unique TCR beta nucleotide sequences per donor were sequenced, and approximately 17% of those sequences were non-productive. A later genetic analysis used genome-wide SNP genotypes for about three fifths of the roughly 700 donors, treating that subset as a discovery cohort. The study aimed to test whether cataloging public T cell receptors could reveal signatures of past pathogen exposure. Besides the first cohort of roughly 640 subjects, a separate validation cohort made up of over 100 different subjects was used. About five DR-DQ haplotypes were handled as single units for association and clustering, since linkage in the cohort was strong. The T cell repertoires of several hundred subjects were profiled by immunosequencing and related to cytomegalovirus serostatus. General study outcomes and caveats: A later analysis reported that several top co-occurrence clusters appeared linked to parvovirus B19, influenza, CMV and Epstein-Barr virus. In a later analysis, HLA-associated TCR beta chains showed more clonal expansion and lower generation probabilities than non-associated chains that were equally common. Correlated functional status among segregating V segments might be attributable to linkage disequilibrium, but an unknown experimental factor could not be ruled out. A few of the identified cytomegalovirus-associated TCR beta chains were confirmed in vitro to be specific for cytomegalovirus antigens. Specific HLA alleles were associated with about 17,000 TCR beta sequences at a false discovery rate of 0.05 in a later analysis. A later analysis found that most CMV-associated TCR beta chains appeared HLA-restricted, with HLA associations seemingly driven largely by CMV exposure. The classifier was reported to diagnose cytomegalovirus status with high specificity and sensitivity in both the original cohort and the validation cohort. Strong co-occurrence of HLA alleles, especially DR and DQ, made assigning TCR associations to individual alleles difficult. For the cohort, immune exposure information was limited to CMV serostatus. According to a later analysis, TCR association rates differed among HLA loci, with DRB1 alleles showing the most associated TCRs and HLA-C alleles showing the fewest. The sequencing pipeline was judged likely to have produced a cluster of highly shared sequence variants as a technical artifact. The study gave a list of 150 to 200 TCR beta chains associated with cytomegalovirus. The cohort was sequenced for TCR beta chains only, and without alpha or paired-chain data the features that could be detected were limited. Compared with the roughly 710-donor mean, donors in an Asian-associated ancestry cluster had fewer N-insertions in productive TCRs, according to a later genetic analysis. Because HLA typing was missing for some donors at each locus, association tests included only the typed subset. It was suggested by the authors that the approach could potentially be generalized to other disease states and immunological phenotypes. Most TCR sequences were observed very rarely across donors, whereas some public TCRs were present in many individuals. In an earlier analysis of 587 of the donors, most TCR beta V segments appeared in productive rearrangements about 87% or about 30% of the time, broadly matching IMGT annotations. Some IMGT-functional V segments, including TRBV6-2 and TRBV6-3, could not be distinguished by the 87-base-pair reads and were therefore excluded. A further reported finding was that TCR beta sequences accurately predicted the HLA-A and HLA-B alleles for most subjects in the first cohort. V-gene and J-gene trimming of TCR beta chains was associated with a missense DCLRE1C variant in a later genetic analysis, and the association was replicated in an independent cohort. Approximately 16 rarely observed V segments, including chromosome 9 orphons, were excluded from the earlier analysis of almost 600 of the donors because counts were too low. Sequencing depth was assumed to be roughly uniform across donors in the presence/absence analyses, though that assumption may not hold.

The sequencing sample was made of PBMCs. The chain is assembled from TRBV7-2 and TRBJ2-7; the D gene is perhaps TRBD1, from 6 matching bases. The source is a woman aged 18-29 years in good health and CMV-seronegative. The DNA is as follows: TGTGCCAGCAGCCCCGACAGGATCTACGAGCAGTACTTC. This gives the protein CASSPDRIYEQYF.